These 16 T cell receptor beta chains came from one sample sequenced in a study of blood T cell repertoires in COVID-19. Sequenced by immunoSEQ multiplex PCR; TCRdb stores in-frame clones only, minus some. Of tens of thousands of clones in the sample, roughly nine tenths were seen once. The sequenced sample consisted of peripheral blood. All receptors come from a man aged 45-65 years with acute or convalescent COVID-19.

DNA of the CDR3: TGTGCCAGCAGTGAAGGTGTTCAGGGAGATACGCAGTATTTT. This codes for CASSEGVQGDTQYF. The rearrangement uses TRBV2 and TRBJ2-3; maybe TRBD1 (5 bases). The V end lost 1 base, the J end lost 5 bases, and 10 bases lay between the germline ends. The germline V gene has CDR1 SNHLY and CDR2 FYNNEI. The CDR3 sequence is 14 residues long.

The rearrangement uses TRBV4-1 and TRBJ1-2, with 7 positions matching TRBD1. Looked up from germline, CDR1 is MGHRA and CDR2 is YSYEKL. Trimming removed 5 bases from V and 5 bases from J; junction bases left unmatched: 8. The CDR3 runs 14 residues. The CDR3 spells CASSIPGQQYGYTF. DNA for the CDR3: TGCGCCAGCAGCATCCCGGGACAGCAGTATGGCTACACCTTC.

The chain carries TRBV7-3 and TRBJ1-1; D not certain. Germline CDR1 is SGHTA and CDR2 is FQGTGA. Trimming took off 0 bases at V and 1 base at J, with 9 bases between the two ends. The CDR3 runs to 15 residues. This CDR3 reads CASSLTAGANTEAFF. The CDR3 nucleotides are TGTGCCAGCAGCTTAACTGCAGGCGCGAACACTGAAGCTTTCTTT.

The chain recombines TRBV28 with TRBJ1-6; D not resolved. Germline V gene sequence: CDR1 MDHEN, CDR2 SYDVKM. Trimming pared 6 bases from V and 8 bases from J, leaving 14 bases between. This CDR3 is built from 14 residues. CDR3 amino acids: CASRIYPGDSPLHF. The DNA of the CDR3 is TGTGCCAGCAGGATTTACCCGGGAGATTCACCCCTCCACTTT. The whole variable domain, filled in from reference TRBV28 and TRBJ1-6, reads DVKVTQSSRYLVKRTGEKVFLECVQDMDHENMFWYRQDPGLGLRLIYFSYDVKMKEKGDIPEGYSVSREKKERFSLILESASTNQTSMYLCASRIYPGDSPLHFGNGTRLTVT.

Only a few counts were recorded for this clone. The chain couples TRBV2 to TRBJ2-1; 7 bases map to TRBD2. The CDR3 contains 13 residues. After removal of 6 bases from V and 5 bases from J, the junction contained 4 bases not matched to a gene. Looked up from germline, CDR1 is SNHLY and CDR2 is FYNNEI. CDR3 in amino acids: CASRATSNNEQFF. CDR3 in DNA: TGTGCCAGCAGGGCGACTAGCAACAATGAGCAGTTCTTC.

The chain recombines TRBV28 with TRBJ1-4, with a tentative D call TRBD1 (5 bases). V shed 1 base and J shed 5 bases, with 8 bases lying between them. CDR3 length equals 14 residues. From germline, CDR1 is MDHEN and CDR2 SYDVKM. CDR3 in amino acids: CASSLLGANEKLFF. In DNA, the CDR3 is TGTGCCAGCAGTTTATTAGGGGCCAATGAAAAACTGTTTTTT.

V and J are TRBV6-5 and TRBJ1-6, with 10 bases that match TRBD1. This CDR3 is built from 14 residues. Germline V gives CDR1 MNHEY, CDR2 SVGAGI. The ends lost 5 bases at V and 8 bases at J; junction bases unmatched: 3. The CDR3 region is CASSRDRGDSPLHF. The DNA of the CDR3 is TGTGCCAGCAGTAGGGACAGGGGAGATTCACCCCTCCACTTT.

This clone was recorded once. The rearrangement uses TRBV11-2 and TRBJ2-7, with D tentatively TRBD2 (6 bases). From germline, CDR1 is SGHAT and CDR2 FQNNGV. The V gene lost 3 bases and the J gene lost 2 bases, with 17 bases spanning the gap. This CDR3 has 16 amino acids. The CDR3 protein is CASSFAPRDLAYEQYF. The CDR3 region has the DNA TGTGCCAGCAGCTTTGCTCCCCGGGACTTAGCCTACGAGCAGTACTTC.

The chain carries TRBV4-1 and TRBJ2-1; TRBD1 agrees at 8 bases. CDR1 is MGHRA and CDR2 is YSYEKL in the germline V gene. V lost 3 bases to trimming and J lost 6 bases; unmatched junction nucleotides: 10. The CDR3 is 16 residues long. The CDR3 loop reads CASSHVGQGRINEQFF. CDR3 sequence (DNA): TGCGCCAGCAGCCATGTAGGACAGGGTCGAATCAATGAGCAGTTCTTC.

This chain joins TRBV2 and TRBJ2-2, with a weak D call TRBD1 (6 bases). V was shortened by 5 bases and J by 5 bases, with 6 bases between the two germline ends. The V gene's germline CDR1 is SNHLY and CDR2 FYNNEI. This CDR3 has 12 residues. CDR3 in amino acids: CASSRGTGELFF. CDR3 coding DNA: TGTGCCAGCAGTAGGGGGACCGGGGAGCTGTTTTTT.

The gene calls are TRBV7-2 and TRBJ2-7; 7 bases line up with TRBD2. There are 14 residues in the CDR3. Germline V gives CDR1 SGHTA, CDR2 FQGNSA. Unmatched junction bases numbered 5, after V lost 4 bases and J lost 2 bases. As DNA, the CDR3 is TGTGCCAGCAGCTCCGGACTAGTACCCTACGAGCAGTACGTC. Its translation is CASSSGLVPYEQYV.

This chain connects TRBV21-1 to TRBJ1-5; TRBD1 was called by the table and not checked on the DNA. TRBV21-1 is shown as a pseudogene. The CDR3 runs 16 residues. The CDR3 DNA reads TGTGCCAGCAGCATGGTGTTACAGGCAAACCATCAGCCCCAGCATTTT. This codes for CASSMVLQANHQPQHF.

V and J are TRBV9 and TRBJ2-7; possible D gene TRBD1, 6 bases. Per the germline V gene, CDR1 is SGDLS and CDR2 is YYNGEE. The V end lost 0 bases, the J end lost 2 bases, and 12 bases lay between the germline ends. The CDR3 loop spans 15 amino acids. This chain's CDR3 is CASSVGWDTTYEQYF. CDR3 nucleotides: TGTGCCAGCAGCGTAGGTTGGGACACCACCTACGAGCAGTACTTC.

The genes are TRBV2 and TRBJ2-5; the D gene is possibly TRBD2 (5 bases). The V end was cut by 2 bases, the J end by 5 bases, with 9 bases between. Germline V gene sequence: CDR1 SNHLY, CDR2 FYNNEI. This CDR3 is built from 13 residues. CDR3 sequence reads: CASSETGDETQYF. CDR3 DNA: TGTGCCAGCAGTGAAACCGGGGATGAGACCCAGTACTTC.

The chain couples TRBV7-9 to TRBJ1-2; unclear D gene. The germline V gene encodes CDR1 SEHNR and CDR2 FQNEAQ (reference sequence). The CDR3 spans 15 residues. V lost 1 base to trimming and J lost 8 bases, with 17 bases between them. The CDR3 region has the DNA TGTGCCAGCAGCTTAGTTGGAGGAGCTGGGAACGGCTACACCTTC. This translates into CASSLVGGAGNGYTF.

The chain is built from TRBV3-1 (or the pseudogene TRBV3-2) and TRBJ2-7, with 7 bases that match TRBD2. The CDR3 consists of 15 residues. Germline-derived CDR1 and CDR2 are LGHDT and YNNKEL (reference sequence). V trimming: 1 base; J trimming: 4 bases; junction bases outside the gene matches: 7. CDR3 residues: CASSQASSGFYEQYF. The CDR3, as DNA: TGTGCCAGCAGCCAAGCGTCTAGCGGTTTTTACGAGCAGTACTTC.